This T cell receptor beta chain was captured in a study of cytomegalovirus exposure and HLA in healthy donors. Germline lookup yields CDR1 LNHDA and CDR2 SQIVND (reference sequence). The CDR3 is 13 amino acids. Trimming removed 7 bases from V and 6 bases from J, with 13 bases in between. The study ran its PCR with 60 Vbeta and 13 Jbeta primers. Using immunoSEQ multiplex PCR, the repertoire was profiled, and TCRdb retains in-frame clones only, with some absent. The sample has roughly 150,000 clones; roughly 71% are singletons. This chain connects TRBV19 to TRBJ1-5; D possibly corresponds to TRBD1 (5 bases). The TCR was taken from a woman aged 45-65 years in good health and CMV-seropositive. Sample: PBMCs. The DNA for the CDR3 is TGTGCCAGTACCTTGGGCAGGGCTCAGCCCCAGCATTTT. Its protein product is CASTLGRAQPQHF.